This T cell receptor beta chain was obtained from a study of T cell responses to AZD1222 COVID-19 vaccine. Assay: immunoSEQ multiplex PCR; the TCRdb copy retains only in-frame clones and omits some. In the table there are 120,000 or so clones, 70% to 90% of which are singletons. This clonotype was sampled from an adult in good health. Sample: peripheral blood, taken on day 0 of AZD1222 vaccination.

CDR3 protein: CASSVAGVGSYNEQFF. The CDR3 region has the DNA TGTGCCAGCAGCGTCGCGGGGGTAGGCTCCTACAATGAGCAGTTCTTC. J is TRBJ2-1 and V is TRBV6-4; 7 positions agree with TRBD2. The CDR3 contains 16 residues. The trim removed 6 bases at V and 0 bases at J, leaving 8 bases unmatched. Germline V gene lookup returns CDR1 MRHNA and CDR2 SNTAGT.